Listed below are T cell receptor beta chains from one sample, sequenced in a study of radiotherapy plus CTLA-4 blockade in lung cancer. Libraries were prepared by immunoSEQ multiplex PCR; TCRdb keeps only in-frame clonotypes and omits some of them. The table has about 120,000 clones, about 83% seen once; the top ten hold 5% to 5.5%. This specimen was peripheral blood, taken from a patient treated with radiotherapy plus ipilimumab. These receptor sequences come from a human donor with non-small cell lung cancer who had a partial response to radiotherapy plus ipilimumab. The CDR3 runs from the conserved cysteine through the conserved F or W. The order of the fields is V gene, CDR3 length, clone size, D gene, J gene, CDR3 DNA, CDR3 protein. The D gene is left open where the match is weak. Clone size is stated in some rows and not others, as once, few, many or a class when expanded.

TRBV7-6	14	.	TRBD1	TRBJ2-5	TGTGCCAGCAGCATACCGGGACAGGGGGAGACCCAGTACTTC	CASSIPGQGETQYF
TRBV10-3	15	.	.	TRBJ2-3	TGTGCCATCAGTGTCCAGGCGGGGAGTCAGGATACGCAGTATTTT	CAISVQAGSQDTQYF
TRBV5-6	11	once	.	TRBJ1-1	TGTGCCAGCAGCTCGGACACTGAAGCTTTCTTT	CASSSDTEAFF
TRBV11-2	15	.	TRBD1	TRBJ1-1	TGTGCCAGCAGCTTAAGAAGGACAGGGGTGAATGAAGCTTTCTTT	CASSLRRTGVNEAFF
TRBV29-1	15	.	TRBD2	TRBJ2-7	TGCAGCGTATTGTCCTGGAGCGGGAGCTCCTACGAGCAGTACTTC	CSVLSWSGSSYEQYF
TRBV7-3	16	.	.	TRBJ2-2	TGTGCCAGCAGCCTCAGGACAGCCGCGAACACCGGGGAGCTGTTTTTT	CASSLRTAANTGELFF
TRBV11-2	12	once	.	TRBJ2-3	TGTGCCAGCAGCCTAACCACAGATACGCAGTATTTT	CASSLTTDTQYF
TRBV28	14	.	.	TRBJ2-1	TGTGCCAGCAGTTTATACCTAACGCCCAATGAGCAGTTCTTC	CASSLYLTPNEQFF
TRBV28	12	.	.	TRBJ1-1	TGTGCCAGCAGTTTAACAGTACGAGAAGCTTTCTTT	CASSLTVREAFF
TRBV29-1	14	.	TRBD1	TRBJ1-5	TGCAGCGTTGAAGATGGAGGGGGCGGCCAGCCCCAGCATTTT	CSVEDGGGGQPQHF
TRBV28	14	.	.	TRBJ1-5	TGTGCCAGCAGTTTTGTCTCCCGGAATCAGCCCCAGCATTTT	CASSFVSRNQPQHF
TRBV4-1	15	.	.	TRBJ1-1	TGCGCCAGCAGCCAAGACGAGAACTGGAACACTGAAGCTTTCTTT	CASSQDENWNTEAFF
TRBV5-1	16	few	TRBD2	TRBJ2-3	TGCGCCAGCAGCTTGGCCCGCGCCGGGGGGGCAGATACGCAGTATTTT	CASSLARAGGADTQYF
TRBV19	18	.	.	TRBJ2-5	TGTGCCAGTAGTAACCCCACGATACTTCAGGGGCGAGGGGAGACCCAGTACTTC	CASSNPTILQGRGETQYF
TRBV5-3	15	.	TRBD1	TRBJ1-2	TGTGCCAGAAGTGACACCGGGACAGCAAACTATGGCTACACCTTC	CARSDTGTANYGYTF
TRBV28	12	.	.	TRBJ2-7	TGTGCCAGCAGTTTAACTTCCTACGAGCAGTACTTC	CASSLTSYEQYF
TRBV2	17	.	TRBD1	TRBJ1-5	TGTGCCAGCAGGGGGAGGGGGACAGGGTACAGCAATCAGCCCCAGCATTTT	CASRGRGTGYSNQPQHF
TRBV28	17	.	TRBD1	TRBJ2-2	TGTGCCAGCAGTTACCCGACAGGGGGCATGAACACCGGGGAGCTGTTTTTT	CASSYPTGGMNTGELFF
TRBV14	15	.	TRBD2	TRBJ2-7	TGTGCCAGCAGCCAAGTGGGGCTAGCGGGAGCCGAGCAGTACTTC	CASSQVGLAGAEQYF
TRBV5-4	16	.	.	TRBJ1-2	TGTGCCAGCAGCCCCGGGGGGAATATTTTCTCGGATGGCTACACCTTC	CASSPGGNIFSDGYTF
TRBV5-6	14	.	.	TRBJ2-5	TGTGCCAGCAGCTTGGGCGGTTTAGTAGAGACCCAGTACTTC	CASSLGGLVETQYF
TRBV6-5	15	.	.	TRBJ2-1	TGTGCCAGCAGTTACCTCCAGGTCGGAAGGAATGAGCAGTTCTTC	CASSYLQVGRNEQFF
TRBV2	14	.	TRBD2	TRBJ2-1	TGTGCCAGCAGTGTTACAGCGGGATACAATGAGCAGTTCTTC	CASSVTAGYNEQFF
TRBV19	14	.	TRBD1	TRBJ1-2	TGTGCCAGTAGCCCTCTGGACAGGGTCTATGGCTACACCTTC	CASSPLDRVYGYTF
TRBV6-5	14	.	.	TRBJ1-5	TGTGCCAGCACGGGTGCCAATAGCAATCAGCCCCAGCATTTT	CASTGANSNQPQHF
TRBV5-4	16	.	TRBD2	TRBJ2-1	TGTGCCAGCAGACGGGGGGGGCCGAGGGGCTACAATGAGCAGTTCTTC	CASRRGGPRGYNEQFF
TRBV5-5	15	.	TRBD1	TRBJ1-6	TGTGCCAGCAGCTCGGTACAGGGGGCCGGATCACCCCTCCACTTT	CASSSVQGAGSPLHF
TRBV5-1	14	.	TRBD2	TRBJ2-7	TGCGCCAGCAGCTTGGGTAGCGGGGCCTACGAGCAGTACTTC	CASSLGSGAYEQYF
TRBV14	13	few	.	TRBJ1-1	TGTGCCAGCAGCCAAACAGGGTACACTGAAGCTTTCTTT	CASSQTGYTEAFF
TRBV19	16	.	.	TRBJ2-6	TGTGCCAGTAGACCAAGGGGAAACTCTGGGGCCAACGTCCTGACTTTC	CASRPRGNSGANVLTF
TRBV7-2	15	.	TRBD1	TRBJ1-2	TGTGCCAGCAGCTTAGGGGACAGGGGACGGAGCGGCTACACCTTC	CASSLGDRGRSGYTF
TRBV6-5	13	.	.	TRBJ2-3	TGTGCCAGCGGATGGGACTTTATAGATACGCAGTATTTT	CASGWDFIDTQYF
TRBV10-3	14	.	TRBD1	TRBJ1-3	TGTGCCATCAGTGAGGCAGGGGGCGGAAACACCATATATTTT	CAISEAGGGNTIYF
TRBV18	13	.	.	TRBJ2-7	TGTGCCAGCTCACCACTCGACAGTGGAGAGCAGTACTTC	CASSPLDSGEQYF
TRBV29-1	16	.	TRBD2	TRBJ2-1	TGCAGCGTCGCCGCAAGACTAGCGGGAGCATACAATGAGCAGTTCTTC	CSVAARLAGAYNEQFF
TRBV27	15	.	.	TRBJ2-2	TGTGCCAGCAGTTTATCGCCTCTAAACACCGGGGAGCTGTTTTTT	CASSLSPLNTGELFF
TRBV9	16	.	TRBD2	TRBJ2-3	TGTGCCAGCAGCGTAGCCCTAGCGGGAAGCACAGATACGCAGTATTTT	CASSVALAGSTDTQYF
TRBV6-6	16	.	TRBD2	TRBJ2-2	TGTGCCAGCACCCAGGGGACTAGCCCTAACACCGGGGAGCTGTTTTTT	CASTQGTSPNTGELFF
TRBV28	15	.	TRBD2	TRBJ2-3	TGTGCCAGCAGTCCTAGCGGGCGCCCCACAGATACGCAGTATTTT	CASSPSGRPTDTQYF
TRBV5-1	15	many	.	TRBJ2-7	TGCGCCAGCAGCCGCCTTCAGCCGGGATCCTACGAGCAGTACTTC	CASSRLQPGSYEQYF
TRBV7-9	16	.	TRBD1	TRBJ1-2	TGTGCCAGCAGCCGAGAACGACAGGGGACTAACTATGGCTACACCTTC	CASSRERQGTNYGYTF
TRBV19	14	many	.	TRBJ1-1	TGTGCCAGTAGTATTCGACAGGTTACGACTGAAGCTTTCTTT	CASSIRQVTTEAFF
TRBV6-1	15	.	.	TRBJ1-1	TGTGCCAGCAGCCTTTACGACACCACGAACACTGAAGCTTTCTTT	CASSLYDTTNTEAFF
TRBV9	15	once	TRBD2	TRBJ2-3	TGTGCCAGCAGCGTAGGAAGTCTAGCGGCAGATACGCAGTATTTT	CASSVGSLAADTQYF
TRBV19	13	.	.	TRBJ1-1	TGTGCCAGTAGTATCAGGGTAGACACTGAAGCTTTCTTT	CASSIRVDTEAFF
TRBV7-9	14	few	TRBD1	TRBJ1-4	TGTGCCAGCAGCTTGACGGTACAGGGGGAAAAACTGTTTTTT	CASSLTVQGEKLFF
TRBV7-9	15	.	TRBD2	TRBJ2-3	TGTGCCAGCAGCTCCCAAAGCGGGAGGCGGGATACGCAGTATTTT	CASSSQSGRRDTQYF
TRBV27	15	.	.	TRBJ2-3	TGTGCCAGCAGGCGGGGTGGGGTCGCCACAGATACGCAGTATTTT	CASRRGGVATDTQYF
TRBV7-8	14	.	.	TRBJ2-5	TGTGCCAGCAGCTCACGACAGAGGCCTGAGACCCAGTACTTC	CASSSRQRPETQYF
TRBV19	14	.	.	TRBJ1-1	TGTGCCAGTAGTATCCCCGGGGTTTGGACTGAAGCTTTCTTT	CASSIPGVWTEAFF
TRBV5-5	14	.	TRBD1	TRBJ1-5	TGTGCCAGCAGCTCACAGGGGGCTGGACAGCCCCAGCATTTT	CASSSQGAGQPQHF
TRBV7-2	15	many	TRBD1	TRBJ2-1	TGTGCCAGCAGCCAAGGACAGGGGCGATACAATGAGCAGTTCTTC	CASSQGQGRYNEQFF
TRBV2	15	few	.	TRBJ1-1	TGTGCCAGCAGTGAAGCGCAGGGTGAGCGCTTAAAAGCTTTCTTT	CASSEAQGERLKAFF
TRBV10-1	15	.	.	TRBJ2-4	TGCGCCAGCAGGGATACAGGGCTGGCCAAAAACATTCAGTACTTC	CASRDTGLAKNIQYF
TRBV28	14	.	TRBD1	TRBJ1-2	TGTGCCAGCACTGGGACAGACTATAACTATGGCTACACCTTC	CASTGTDYNYGYTF
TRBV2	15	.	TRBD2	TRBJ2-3	TGTGCCAGCAGTGATCCGGGACTAGCAACAGATACGCAGTATTTT	CASSDPGLATDTQYF
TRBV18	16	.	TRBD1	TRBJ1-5	TGTGCCAGCTCTCCCGGGACAGGGGTTCGAGGTCAGCCCCAGCATTTT	CASSPGTGVRGQPQHF
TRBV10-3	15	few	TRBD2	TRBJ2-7	TGTGCCATCAGAGCAGGAAGCGGGGATTCCTACGAGCAGTACTTC	CAIRAGSGDSYEQYF
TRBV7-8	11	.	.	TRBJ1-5	TGTGCCAGCAGCTCTACCCGGCCCCAGCATTTT	CASSSTRPQHF